These T cell receptor beta chains were read from a single sample in a study of blood T cell repertoires in COVID-19. The assay was immunoSEQ multiplex PCR, and TCRdb's table has in-frame clones only and misses some. The table includes hundreds of thousands of clones, roughly 90% detected once. Sequencing used peripheral blood. Receptors were obtained from a woman in her thirties with active or convalescent COVID-19. Each CDR3 is given with its conserved first and last residue. A D gene is named only where the DNA matches it firmly. Size is stated for part of the rows, as once, few or many counts, or as a class when the clone is expanded.

d_call,clone_size,j_call,v_call,cdr3_nt,cdr3_aa
.,once,TRBJ2-7,TRBV12-5,TGTGCTAGTGGTTTGGTACCAGGATCCTACGAGCAGTACTTC,CASGLVPGSYEQYF
TRBD2,.,TRBJ2-7,TRBV5-5,TGTGCCAGCAGCTGGATGGGACTAGCGGGAGGAGAGCAGTACTTC,CASSWMGLAGGEQYF
.,few,TRBJ1-4,TRBV6-6,TGTGCCAGCAGTTACAAAGGGGGAACTAATGAAAAACTGTTTTTT,CASSYKGGTNEKLFF
TRBD1,few,TRBJ1-1,TRBV18,TGTGCCAGCTCACGGACAGGTATGAACACTGAAGCTTTCTTT,CASSRTGMNTEAFF
.,many,TRBJ1-4,TRBV30,TGTGCCTGGAGTAGCGGTTTCGGTGAAAAACTGTTTTTT,CAWSSGFGEKLFF
TRBD1,.,TRBJ1-1,TRBV10-3,TGTGCCATCAGGGGGACAGGGCGAGAGACTGAAGCTTTCTTT,CAIRGTGRETEAFF
.,.,TRBJ2-7,TRBV18,TGTGCCAGCTCACCATGGGGCCCAGGCTACGAGCAGTACTTC,CASSPWGPGYEQYF
TRBD1,once,TRBJ2-3,TRBV27,TGTGCCAGCAGTTTAGGCGCAGGGGGTTATGGTGTGGATACGCAGTATTTT,CASSLGAGGYGVDTQYF
TRBD2,.,TRBJ2-1,TRBV5-1,TGCGCCAGCAGCTTGGGGCTAGCGGATGAGCAGTTCTTC,CASSLGLADEQFF
.,.,TRBJ1-4,TRBV5-8,TGTGCCAGCAGCTTGTGGGATCCGGGATCGAAACTGTTTTTT,CASSLWDPGSKLFF
.,.,TRBJ1-4,TRBV18,TGTGCCAGCTCACCACCGAGGTCGGATAATGAAAAACTGTTTTTT,CASSPPRSDNEKLFF
TRBD1,.,TRBJ1-3,TRBV3-1/TRBV3-2,TGTGCCAGCAGCCGCGACAGGGGCTCTGGAAACACCATATATTTT,CASSRDRGSGNTIYF
.,.,TRBJ2-3,TRBV3-1/TRBV3-2,TGTGCCAGCAGCCCCCTGGCGGGAAGGATAGGTACGCAGTATTTT,CASSPLAGRIGTQYF
.,.,TRBJ2-1,TRBV3-1/TRBV3-2,TGTGCCAGCAGCCAAGACAGGCTTTCTATCAATGAGCAGTTCTTC,CASSQDRLSINEQFF
TRBD2,.,TRBJ2-1,TRBV29-1,TGCAGCGTTGGGCGGGCGGGAGATTTCAATGAGCAGTTCTTC,CSVGRAGDFNEQFF
.,.,TRBJ1-2,TRBV5-4,TGTGCCAGCAGCTGGGGGGACTCCACCGGCTACACCTTC,CASSWGDSTGYTF
.,.,TRBJ2-7,TRBV24-1,TGTGCCACCAGTGATCCACGAGGGAACGGGGAGCAGTACTTC,CATSDPRGNGEQYF
TRBD1,.,TRBJ2-2,TRBV25-1,TGTGCCAGCTCGCCGGGACAGGGCTTCACCGGGGAGCTGTTTTTT,CASSPGQGFTGELFF
TRBD2,once,TRBJ2-1,TRBV27,TGTGCCATCAGAGCGGGAGGGTTAAGCTACAATGAGCAGTTCTTC,CAIRAGGLSYNEQFF
.,.,TRBJ1-3,TRBV4-1,TGCGCCAGCAGCCAACTCCCCGCAGGGTACGGAAACACCATATATTTT,CASSQLPAGYGNTIYF
.,few,TRBJ2-5,TRBV2,TGTGCCAGCAGTCGGGAAGGGGAGACCCAGTACTTC,CASSREGETQYF
TRBD1,.,TRBJ1-4,TRBV10-3,TGTGCCATCAGTGAGTCGCCCGGACAGGGACCTGAAAAACTGTTTTTT,CAISESPGQGPEKLFF
TRBD1,once,TRBJ1-1,TRBV7-9,TGTGCCAGCAGCTTAGCGGGACAGGACCCTGAAGCTTTCTTT,CASSLAGQDPEAFF